The sample holds a few counts of the clone carrying this T cell receptor (beta chain). This specimen belongs to a study of spatial heterogeneity in lung cancer. MiXCR, run by TCRdb on the 5' RACE reads, gives a single entry per CDR3 protein. This table has around 110,000 distinct CDR3 sequences, more than 10% appearing once. Time point noted: blood at routine non-recurrence follow-up after resection. Tumor, nontumor lung or frozen PBMC supplied whole RNA, sequenced without sorting. The sequences come from PBMCs, collected at follow-up. The sequence came from a male donor with early-stage non-small cell lung cancer.

CDR3 in amino acids: CASSLPSGLRGTGELFF. The CDR3 DNA is TGTGCCAGCAGCTTACCGAGCGGACTACGCGGCACCGGGGAGCTGTTTTTT. The chain links TRBV7-2 to TRBJ2-2; a weak D match, TRBD2 (6 bases). CDR1 is SGHTA and CDR2 is FQGNSA in the germline V gene. The CDR3 is 17 residues long. The V gene lost 2 bases and the J gene lost 4 bases, with 17 bases spanning the gap.